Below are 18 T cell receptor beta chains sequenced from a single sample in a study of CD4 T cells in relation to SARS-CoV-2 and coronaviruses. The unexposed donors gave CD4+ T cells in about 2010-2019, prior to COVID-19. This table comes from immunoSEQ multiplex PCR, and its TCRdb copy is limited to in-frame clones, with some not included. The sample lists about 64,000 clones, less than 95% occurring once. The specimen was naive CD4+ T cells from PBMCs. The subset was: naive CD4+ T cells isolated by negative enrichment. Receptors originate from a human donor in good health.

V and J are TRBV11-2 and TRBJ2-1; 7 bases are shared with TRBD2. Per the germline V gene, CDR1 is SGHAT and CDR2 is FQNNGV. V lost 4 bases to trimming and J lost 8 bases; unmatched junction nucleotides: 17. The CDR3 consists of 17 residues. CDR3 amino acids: CASSSIRPAGKFHEQFF. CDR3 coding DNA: TGTGCCAGCAGCTCCATCCGTCCAGCGGGAAAATTCCATGAGCAGTTCTTC.

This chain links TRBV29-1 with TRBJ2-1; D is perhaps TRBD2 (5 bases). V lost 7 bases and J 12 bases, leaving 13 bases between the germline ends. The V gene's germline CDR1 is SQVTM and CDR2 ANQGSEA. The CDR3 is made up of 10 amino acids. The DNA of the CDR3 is TGCAGCGCCCTGGAGGAGCGGCAGTTCTTC. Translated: CSALEERQFF.

The CDR3 DNA is TGTGCCACCATTCAGAGCGGCCCCTCCTACGAGCAGTACTTC. As protein: CATIQSGPSYEQYF. The chain is built from TRBV28 and TRBJ2-7; possible D gene TRBD2, 5 bases. From germline, CDR1 is MDHEN and CDR2 SYDVKM. Trimming stripped 10 bases from V and 0 bases from J, with 16 bases between. The CDR3 has 14 amino acids.

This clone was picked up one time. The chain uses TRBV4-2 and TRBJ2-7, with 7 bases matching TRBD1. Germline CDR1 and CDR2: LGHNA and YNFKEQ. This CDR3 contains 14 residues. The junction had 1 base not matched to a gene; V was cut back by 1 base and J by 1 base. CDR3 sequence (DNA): TGTGCCAGCAGCCAAGCACAGGGGTCCTACGAGCAGTACTTC. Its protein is CASSQAQGSYEQYF.

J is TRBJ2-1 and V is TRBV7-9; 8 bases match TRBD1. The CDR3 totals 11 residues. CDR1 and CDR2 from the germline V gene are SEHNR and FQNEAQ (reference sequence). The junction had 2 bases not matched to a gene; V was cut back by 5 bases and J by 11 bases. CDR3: CASSRQGKQFF. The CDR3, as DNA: TGTGCCAGCAGCCGACAGGGGAAGCAGTTCTTC.

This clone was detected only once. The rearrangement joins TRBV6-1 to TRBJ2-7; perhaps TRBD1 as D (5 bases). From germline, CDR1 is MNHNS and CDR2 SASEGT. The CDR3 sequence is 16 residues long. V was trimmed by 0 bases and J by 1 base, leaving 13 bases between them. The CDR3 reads CASSEAPGSRSYEQYF. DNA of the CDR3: TGTGCCAGCAGTGAAGCGCCAGGGTCTAGATCCTACGAGCAGTACTTC.

CDR3: CASSPTTNFRNTIYF. CDR3 coding DNA: TGTGCCAGCAGTCCGACGACAAATTTCAGAAACACCATATATTTT. The rearrangement joins TRBV28 to TRBJ1-3; the D is unclear. The germline V gene has CDR1 MDHEN and CDR2 SYDVKM. This CDR3 is built from 15 residues. V was trimmed by 5 bases and J by 5 bases, leaving 16 bases between them.

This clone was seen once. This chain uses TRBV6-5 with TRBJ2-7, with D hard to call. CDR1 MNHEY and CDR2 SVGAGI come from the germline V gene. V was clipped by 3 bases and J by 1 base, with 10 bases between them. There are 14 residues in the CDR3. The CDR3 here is CASSYGPRSYEQYF. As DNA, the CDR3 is TGTGCCAGCAGTTATGGGCCGAGGTCCTACGAGCAGTACTTC.

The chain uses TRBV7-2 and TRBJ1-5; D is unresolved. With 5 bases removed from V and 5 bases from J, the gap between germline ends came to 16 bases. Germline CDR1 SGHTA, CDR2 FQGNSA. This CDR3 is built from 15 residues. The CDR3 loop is CASSTQRVRDQPQHF. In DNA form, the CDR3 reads TGTGCCAGCAGCACACAGAGGGTACGGGATCAGCCCCAGCATTTT.

CDR3 sequence: CATSRDEGLEQYF. The CDR3 DNA sequence: TGTGCCACCAGCAGAGATGAGGGGCTCGAGCAGTACTTC. This sequence joins TRBV15 and TRBJ2-7; the D call may be TRBD1 or TRBD2 (5 bases each). Germline lookup yields CDR1 LNHNV and CDR2 YYDKDF (reference sequence). The CDR3 loop spans 13 amino acids. Trimming shortened V by 0 bases and J by 6 bases, and 9 bases separated the two germline ends. The full variable domain, in which reference TRBV15 and TRBJ2-7 provide the parts outside the CDR3, is DAMVIQNPRYQVTQFGKPVTLSCSQTLNHNVMYWYQQKSSQAPKLLFHYYDKDFNNEADTPDNFQSRRPNTSFCFLDIRSPGLGDTAMYLCATSRDEGLEQYFGPGTRLTVT.

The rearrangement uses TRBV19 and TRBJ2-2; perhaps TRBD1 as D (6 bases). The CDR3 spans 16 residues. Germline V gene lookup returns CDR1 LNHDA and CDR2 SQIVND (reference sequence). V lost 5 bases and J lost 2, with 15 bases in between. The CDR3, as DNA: TGTGCCAGTAGTGCCGGGCCAGGGGCTAACACCGGGGAGCTGTTTTTT. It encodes CASSAGPGANTGELFF.

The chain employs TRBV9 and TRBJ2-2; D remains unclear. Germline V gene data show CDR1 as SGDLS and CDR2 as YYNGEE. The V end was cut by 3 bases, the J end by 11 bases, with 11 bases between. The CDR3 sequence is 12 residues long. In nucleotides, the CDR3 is TGTGCCAGCAGCGCGTCGGACCGAGAGCTGTTTTTT. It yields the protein CASSASDRELFF.

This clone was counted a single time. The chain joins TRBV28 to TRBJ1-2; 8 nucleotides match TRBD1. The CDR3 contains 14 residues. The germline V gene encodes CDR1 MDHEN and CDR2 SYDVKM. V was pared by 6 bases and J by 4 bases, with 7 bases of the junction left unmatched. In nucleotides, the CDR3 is TGTGCCAGCAGACTTCTACAGGGGGGCTATGGCTACACCTTC. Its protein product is CASRLLQGGYGYTF.

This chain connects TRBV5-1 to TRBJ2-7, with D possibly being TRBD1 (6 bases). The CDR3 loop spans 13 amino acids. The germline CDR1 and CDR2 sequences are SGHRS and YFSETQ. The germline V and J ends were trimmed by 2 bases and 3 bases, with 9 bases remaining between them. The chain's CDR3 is CASSFGQSYEQYF. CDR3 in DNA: TGCGCCAGCAGCTTTGGACAGAGCTACGAGCAGTACTTC.

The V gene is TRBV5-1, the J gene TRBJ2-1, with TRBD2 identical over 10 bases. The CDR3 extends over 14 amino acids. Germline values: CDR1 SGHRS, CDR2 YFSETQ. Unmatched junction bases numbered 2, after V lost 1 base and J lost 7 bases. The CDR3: CASSLSSGSNEQFF. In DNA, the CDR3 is TGCGCCAGCAGCTTGTCTAGCGGGAGTAATGAGCAGTTCTTC.

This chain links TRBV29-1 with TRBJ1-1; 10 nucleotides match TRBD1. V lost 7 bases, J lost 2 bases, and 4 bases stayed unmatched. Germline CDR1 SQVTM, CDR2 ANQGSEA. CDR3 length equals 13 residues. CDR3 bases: TGCAGCGGGGGACAGGGGCCTAACACTGAAGCTTTCTTT. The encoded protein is CSGGQGPNTEAFF.

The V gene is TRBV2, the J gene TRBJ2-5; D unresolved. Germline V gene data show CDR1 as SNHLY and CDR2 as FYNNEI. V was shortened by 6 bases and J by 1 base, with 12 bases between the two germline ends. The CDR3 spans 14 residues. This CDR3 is CASRFTWGQETQYF. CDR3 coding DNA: TGTGCCAGCAGGTTCACGTGGGGCCAAGAGACCCAGTACTTC.

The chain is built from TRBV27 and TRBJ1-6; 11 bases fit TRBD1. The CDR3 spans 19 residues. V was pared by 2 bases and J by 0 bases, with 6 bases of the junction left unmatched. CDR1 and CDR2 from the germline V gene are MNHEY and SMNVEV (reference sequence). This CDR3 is CASSLRTGGAGSYNSPLHF. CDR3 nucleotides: TGTGCCAGCAGTTTACGGACAGGGGGCGCCGGCTCCTATAATTCACCCCTCCACTTT.